The clone carrying this TCR beta chain was picked up a small number of times. Its specificity is not known. TCRdb analysed the 5' RACE reads with MiXCR anew, one entry per CDR3 protein. The sample shows about 340,000 distinct CDR3 sequences, almost 4% of them seen only once. V was shortened by 3 bases and J by 6 bases, with 13 bases between the two germline ends. Germline V lookup: CDR1 MNHEY, CDR2 SVGAGI. There are 14 residues in the CDR3. This record belongs to a study of T cells after yellow fever vaccination. Overall study results and limits: Reappearance after the booster was seen for most primary-vaccination clones, at 95% to 97% CD4 and 80% to 90% CD8.

The receptor comes from a man younger than 35 who received the YFV17D yellow fever vaccine. Sequences were derived from PBMCs, sampled 5 days after the yellow fever booster vaccination. The V call is TRBV6-5, the J call TRBJ2-3; tentatively, D is TRBD2 (6 bases). CDR3: CASSYYRGSDTQYF. Here the CDR3 DNA reads TGTGCCAGCAGTTATTATCGGGGGAGTGATACGCAGTATTTT.